This is a list of T cell receptor beta chains from one sample in a study of cytomegalovirus exposure and HLA in healthy donors. Clones were sequenced by immunoSEQ multiplex PCR, and TCRdb holds only the in-frame ones, with some missing. Among 200,000 to 250,000 clones listed, approximately 80% were seen once. Sequenced: PBMCs. The origin of the receptors is a male donor in good health and CMV-seronegative. CDR3s include the opening cysteine and the closing phenylalanine or tryptophan. A D gene is named only where the DNA matches it firmly. Clone size, where shown, is once, few, many, or a class for clones that have expanded.

cdr3_length,j_call,v_call,d_call,clone_size,cdr3_aa,cdr3_nt
15,TRBJ1-5,TRBV7-2,NA,NA,CASSLDGGGSQPQHF,TGTGCCAGCAGCTTAGATGGGGGGGGAAGTCAGCCCCAGCATTTT
14,TRBJ2-5,TRBV4-1,NA,NA,CASSQPTSSETQYF,TGCGCCAGCAGCCAGCCCACTAGCTCAGAGACCCAGTACTTC
14,TRBJ2-5,TRBV6-5,TRBD1,NA,CASSRDRGQETQYF,TGTGCCAGCAGCCGGGACAGGGGGCAAGAGACCCAGTACTTC
14,TRBJ1-2,TRBV7-9,TRBD1,few,CSSSSGQGGPGYTF,TGTTCCAGCAGCTCCGGACAGGGGGGGCCTGGCTACACCTTC
15,TRBJ2-7,TRBV25-1,NA,NA,CASSYIRVQSYEQYF,TGTGCCAGCAGTTATATCAGGGTTCAATCCTACGAGCAGTACTTC
13,TRBJ2-7,TRBV11-2,NA,NA,CASSLAISYEQYF,TGTGCCAGCAGCTTGGCCATTTCCTACGAGCAGTACTTC
15,TRBJ2-2,TRBV11-2,TRBD1,NA,CASSPRTGNTGELFF,TGTGCCAGCAGCCCCAGGACAGGGAACACCGGGGAGCTGTTTTTT
15,TRBJ1-6,TRBV4-1,TRBD1,NA,CASSQEGQGYSPLHF,TGCGCCAGCAGCCAAGAAGGACAGGGTTATTCACCCCTCCACTTT
14,TRBJ2-1,TRBV2,NA,NA,CASSENRLTNEQFF,TGTGCCAGCAGTGAAAATAGACTAACCAATGAGCAGTTCTTC
13,TRBJ1-2,TRBV6-6,NA,NA,CASSLGVGYGYTF,TGTGCCAGTTCTTTAGGGGTTGGCTATGGCTACACCTTC
16,TRBJ2-7,TRBV7-9,TRBD2,NA,CASSTEGTSGRYEQYF,TGTGCCAGCAGCACCGAGGGGACTAGCGGGAGATACGAGCAGTACTTC
16,TRBJ2-7,TRBV25-1,NA,few,CASSGEGGRISYEQYF,TGTGCCAGCAGTGGAGAAGGGGGACGGATCTCCTACGAGCAGTACTTC
16,TRBJ2-7,TRBV15,NA,NA,CATSRDLGSARDEQYF,TGTGCCACCAGCAGAGATCTCGGGTCGGCTCGTGACGAGCAGTACTTC
13,TRBJ2-7,TRBV7-9,TRBD1,NA,CASSTRQGLGRYF,TGTGCCAGCAGCACTCGACAGGGGCTGGGGCGGTACTTC
15,TRBJ1-4,TRBV7-2,NA,NA,CASSSKLGEGEKLFF,TGTGCCAGCAGCTCAAAGTTGGGGGAGGGGGAGAAACTGTTTTTT
15,TRBJ2-1,TRBV11-2,TRBD2,NA,CASSSSLGLAGEQFF,TGTGCCAGCAGTTCTTCTTTGGGACTAGCGGGAGAGCAGTTCTTC
15,TRBJ2-3,TRBV18,NA,NA,CASSPGGLSTDTQYF,TGTGCCAGCTCACCGGGCGGGTTAAGCACAGATACGCAGTATTTT
15,TRBJ2-3,TRBV5-4,TRBD1,NA,CASSLRDRDTDTQYF,TGTGCCAGCAGCTTAAGGGACAGGGACACAGATACGCAGTATTTT
17,TRBJ1-1,TRBV13,NA,NA,CASIHAGGGGVNTEAFF,TGTGCCAGCATCCACGCGGGGGGAGGCGGGGTGAACACTGAAGCTTTCTTT
14,TRBJ2-7,TRBV10-2,TRBD1,few,CAAMRQGESYEQYF,TGCGCAGCTATGCGACAGGGGGAATCCTACGAGCAGTACTTC
17,TRBJ1-1,TRBV5-1,NA,NA,CASSLSARVNSNTEAFF,TGCGCCAGCAGCTTGTCTGCCAGGGTAAATTCGAACACTGAAGCTTTCTTT
17,TRBJ2-5,TRBV18,TRBD1,NA,CASSPPRGQGRQETQYF,TGTGCCAGCTCACCACCTCGCGGACAGGGACGCCAAGAGACCCAGTACTTC
16,TRBJ2-5,TRBV11-2,NA,NA,CASSLDYRRDQETQYF,TGTGCCAGCAGCTTAGATTACCGGAGGGACCAAGAGACCCAGTACTTC
13,TRBJ2-4,TRBV6-1,NA,NA,CASNGANKNIQYF,TGTGCCAGCAACGGAGCCAACAAAAACATTCAGTACTTC
14,TRBJ2-7,TRBV11-2,NA,NA,CASSLDRSAYEQYF,TGTGCCAGCAGCTTAGACAGGTCCGCCTACGAGCAGTACTTC
13,TRBJ1-3,TRBV9,NA,NA,CASRRSSGNTIYF,TGTGCCAGCCGGAGGAGCTCTGGAAACACCATATATTTT
15,TRBJ2-1,TRBV5-1,TRBD2,NA,CASSHTSGRMDEQFF,TGCGCCAGCAGCCATACTAGCGGGAGAATGGATGAGCAGTTCTTC
15,TRBJ1-5,TRBV28,NA,few,CASSLVVAPNQPQHF,TGTGCCAGCAGTTTAGTGGTAGCCCCCAATCAGCCCCAGCATTTT
16,TRBJ2-7,TRBV19,TRBD2,NA,CASSPRTSGGGHEQYF,TGTGCCAGTAGTCCGAGGACTAGCGGGGGGGGACACGAGCAGTACTTC
15,TRBJ2-3,TRBV5-1,TRBD1,NA,CASSLSRQGGDTQYF,TGCGCCAGCAGCTTGAGTCGACAGGGGGGAGATACGCAGTATTTT
14,TRBJ1-2,TRBV30,NA,NA,CAWTLPGEIIGYTF,TGTGCCTGGACTTTACCGGGAGAGATCATCGGCTACACCTTC
15,TRBJ2-1,TRBV27,NA,NA,CASSLSIPRYTEQFF,TGTGCCAGCAGTTTATCAATCCCCCGTTACACGGAGCAGTTCTTC
14,TRBJ1-1,TRBV16,TRBD1,NA,CASSQNRGRTEAFF,TGTGCCAGCAGCCAGAACAGGGGACGGACTGAAGCTTTCTTT
16,TRBJ2-1,TRBV4-1,NA,few,CASSGARVGSYNEQFF,TGCGCCAGCAGCGGGGCTCGGGTGGGAAGCTACAATGAGCAGTTCTTC
14,TRBJ2-3,TRBV6-5,TRBD2,NA,CATGEGLSRYTQYF,TGTGCCACCGGGGAGGGACTTTCTCGATATACGCAGTATTTT
14,TRBJ2-7,TRBV27,NA,NA,CASSLQEGLYEQYF,TGTGCCAGCAGTCTTCAGGAGGGCCTCTACGAGCAGTACTTC
11,TRBJ2-5,TRBV19,NA,NA,CASTSEETQYF,TGTGCCAGTACCAGCGAAGAGACCCAGTACTTC
16,TRBJ2-7,TRBV10-2,TRBD2,few,CASGGLAGALVYEQYF,TGCGCCAGCGGGGGACTAGCGGGAGCCCTAGTTTACGAGCAGTACTTC
18,TRBJ2-7,TRBV4-1,TRBD1,few,CASSQDVARDSFSYEQYF,TGCGCCAGCAGCCAAGATGTGGCCCGGGACAGCTTTTCCTACGAGCAGTACTTC
16,TRBJ2-7,TRBV7-9,TRBD1,once,CSSSQGQGRGGYEQYF,TGTTCCAGCAGCCAGGGACAGGGGAGAGGTGGGTACGAGCAGTACTTC